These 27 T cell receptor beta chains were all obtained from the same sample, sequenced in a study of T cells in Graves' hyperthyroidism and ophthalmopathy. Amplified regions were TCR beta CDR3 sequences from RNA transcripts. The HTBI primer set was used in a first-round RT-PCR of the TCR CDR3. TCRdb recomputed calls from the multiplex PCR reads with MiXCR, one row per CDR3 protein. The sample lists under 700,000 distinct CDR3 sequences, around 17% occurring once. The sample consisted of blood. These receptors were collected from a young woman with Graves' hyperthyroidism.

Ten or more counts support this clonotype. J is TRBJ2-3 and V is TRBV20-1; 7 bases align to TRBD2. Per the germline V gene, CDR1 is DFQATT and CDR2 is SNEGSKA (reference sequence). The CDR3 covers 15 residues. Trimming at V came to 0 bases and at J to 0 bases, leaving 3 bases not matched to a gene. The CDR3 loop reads CSARDGGGSTDTQYF. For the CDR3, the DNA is TGCAGTGCTAGAGACGGGGGAGGGAGCACAGATACGCAGTATTTT.

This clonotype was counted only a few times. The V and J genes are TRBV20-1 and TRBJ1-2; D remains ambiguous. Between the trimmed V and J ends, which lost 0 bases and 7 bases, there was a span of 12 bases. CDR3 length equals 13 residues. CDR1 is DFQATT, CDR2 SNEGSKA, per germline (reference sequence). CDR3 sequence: CSARDTALAGYTF. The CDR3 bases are TGCAGTGCTAGAGATACGGCCCTAGCTGGCTACACCTTC.

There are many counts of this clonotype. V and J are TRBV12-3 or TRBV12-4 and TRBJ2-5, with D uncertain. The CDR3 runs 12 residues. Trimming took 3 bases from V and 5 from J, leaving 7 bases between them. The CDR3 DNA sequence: TGTGCCAGCAGTTTTACCCCCGAGACCCAGTACTTC. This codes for CASSFTPETQYF.

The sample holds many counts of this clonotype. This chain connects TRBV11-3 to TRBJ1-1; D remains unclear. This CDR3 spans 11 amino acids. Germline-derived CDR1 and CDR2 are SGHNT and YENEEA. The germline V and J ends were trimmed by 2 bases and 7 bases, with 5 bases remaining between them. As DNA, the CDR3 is TGTGCCAGCAGCTTAAAAAGTGAAGCTTTCTTT. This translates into CASSLKSEAFF. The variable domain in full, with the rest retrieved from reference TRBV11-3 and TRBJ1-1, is EAGVVQSPRYKIIEKKQPVAFWCNPISGHNTLYWYLQNLGQGPELLIRYENEEAVDDSQLPKDRFSAERLKGVDSTLKIQPAELGDSAVYLCASSLKSEAFFGQGTRLTVV.

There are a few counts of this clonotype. CDR3 sequence reads: CSARNLDEQFF. In DNA form, the CDR3 reads TGCAGTGCTAGAAACTTGGATGAGCAGTTCTTC. The rearrangement links TRBV20-1 to TRBJ2-1; D remains unclear. Germline-derived CDR1 and CDR2 are DFQATT and SNEGSKA (reference sequence). The CDR3 consists of 11 residues. V lost 2 bases to trimming and J lost 8 bases, with 7 bases between them.

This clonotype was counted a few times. The CDR3 DNA follows: TGCAGCGTTGAATATAGCGGGAGCTTGTATGAGCAGTTCTTC. It encodes CSVEYSGSLYEQFF. J is TRBJ2-1 and V is TRBV29-1, with 9 nucleotides matching TRBD2. Germline V gene sequence: CDR1 SQVTM, CDR2 ANQGSEA. The CDR3 loop spans 14 amino acids. After removal of 2 bases from V and 8 bases from J, the junction contained 7 bases not matched to a gene.

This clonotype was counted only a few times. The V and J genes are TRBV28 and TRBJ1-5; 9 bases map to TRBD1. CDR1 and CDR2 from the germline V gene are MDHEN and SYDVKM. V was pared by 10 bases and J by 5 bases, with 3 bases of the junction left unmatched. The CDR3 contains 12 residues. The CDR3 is CAITGGDQPQHF. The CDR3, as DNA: TGTGCCATCACAGGGGGCGATCAGCCCCAGCATTTT.

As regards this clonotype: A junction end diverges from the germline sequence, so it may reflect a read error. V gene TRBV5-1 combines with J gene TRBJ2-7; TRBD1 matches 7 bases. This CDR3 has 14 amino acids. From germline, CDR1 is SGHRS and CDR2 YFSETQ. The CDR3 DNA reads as TGCGCCAGCAGCTTGGTGGGCAGGGGGTATGAGCTGTACTTC. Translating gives CASSLVGRGYELYF.

The CDR3 DNA reads as TGTGCTAGTGGGTACAGGGGTGAAAAACTGTTTTTT. It yields the protein CASGYRGEKLFF. The J gene is TRBJ1-4, the V gene TRBV12-5, with TRBD1 identical over 7 bases. CDR1 and CDR2 from the germline V gene are LGHNT and FRNRAP. V gave up 6 bases and J gave up 7 bases; unmatched junction bases: 2. The CDR3 contains 12 residues.

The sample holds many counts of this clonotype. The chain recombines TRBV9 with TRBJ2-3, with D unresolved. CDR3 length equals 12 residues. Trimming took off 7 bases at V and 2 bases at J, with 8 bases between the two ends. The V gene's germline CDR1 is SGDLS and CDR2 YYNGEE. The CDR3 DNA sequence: TGTGCCAGCGGGTCTAACACAGATACGCAGTATTTT. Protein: CASGSNTDTQYF.

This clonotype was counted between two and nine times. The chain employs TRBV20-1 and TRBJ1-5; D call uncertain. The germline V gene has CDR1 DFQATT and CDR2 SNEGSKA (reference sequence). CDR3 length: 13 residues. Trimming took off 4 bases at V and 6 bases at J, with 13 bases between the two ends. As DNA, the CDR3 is TGCAGTGCTACACTCGGGGTCGGTCAGCCCCAGCATTTT. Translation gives CSATLGVGQPQHF.

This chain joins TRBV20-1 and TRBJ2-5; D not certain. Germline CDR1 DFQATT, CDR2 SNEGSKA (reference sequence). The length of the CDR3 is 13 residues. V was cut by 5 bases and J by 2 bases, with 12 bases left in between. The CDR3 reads CSAWLKLQETQYF. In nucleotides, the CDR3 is TGCAGTGCTTGGCTAAAACTTCAAGAGACCCAGTACTTC.

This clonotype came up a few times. The CDR3 nucleotides read TGTGCCAGCAGGCCGTGGTGGACTAGCGAAGCCAAAAACATTCAGTACTTC. Its translation is CASRPWWTSEAKNIQYF. This rearrangement joins TRBV27 to TRBJ2-4; 9 nucleotides align to TRBD2. Germline CDR1 is MNHEY and CDR2 is SMNVEV (reference sequence). The V segment lost 6 bases and the J segment 0 bases; nucleotides outside the gene matches: 9. The CDR3 has 17 residues.

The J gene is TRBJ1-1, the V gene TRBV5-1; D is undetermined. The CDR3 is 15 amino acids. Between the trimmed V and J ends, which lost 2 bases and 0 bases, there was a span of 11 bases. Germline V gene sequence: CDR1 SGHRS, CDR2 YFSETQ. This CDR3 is CASSLTRGMNTEAFF. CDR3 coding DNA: TGCGCCAGCAGCTTAACACGCGGGATGAACACTGAAGCTTTCTTT.

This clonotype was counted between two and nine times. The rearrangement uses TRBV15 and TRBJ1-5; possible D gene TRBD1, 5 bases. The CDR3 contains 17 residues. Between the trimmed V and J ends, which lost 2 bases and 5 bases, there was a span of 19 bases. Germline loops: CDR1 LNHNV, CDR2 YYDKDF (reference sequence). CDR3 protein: CATSRIPLRGEDQPQHF. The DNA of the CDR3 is TGTGCCACCAGCAGAATCCCCCTCCGGGGCGAGGATCAGCCCCAGCATTTT.

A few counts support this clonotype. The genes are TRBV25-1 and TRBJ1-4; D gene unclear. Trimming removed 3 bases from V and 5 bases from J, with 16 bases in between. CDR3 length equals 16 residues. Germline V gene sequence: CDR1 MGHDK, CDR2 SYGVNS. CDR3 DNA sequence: TGTGCCAGCAGTGAGATGGGCGCTGGGGTCAATGAAAAACTGTTTTTT. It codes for CASSEMGAGVNEKLFF.

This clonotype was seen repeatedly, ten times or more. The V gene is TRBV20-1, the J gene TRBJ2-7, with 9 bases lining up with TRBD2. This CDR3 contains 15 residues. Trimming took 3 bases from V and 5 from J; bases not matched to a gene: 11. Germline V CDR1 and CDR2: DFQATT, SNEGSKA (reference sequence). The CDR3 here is CSARVWGLAGNEQYF. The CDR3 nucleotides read TGCAGTGCTAGGGTCTGGGGGCTAGCGGGGAACGAGCAGTACTTC.

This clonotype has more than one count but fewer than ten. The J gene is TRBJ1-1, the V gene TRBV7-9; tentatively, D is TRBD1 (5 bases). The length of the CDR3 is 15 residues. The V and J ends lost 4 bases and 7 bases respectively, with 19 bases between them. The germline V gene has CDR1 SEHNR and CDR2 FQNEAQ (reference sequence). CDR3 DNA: TGTGCCAGCAGCTACGACATCGGGACGGCGGATGAAGCTTTCTTT. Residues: CASSYDIGTADEAFF.

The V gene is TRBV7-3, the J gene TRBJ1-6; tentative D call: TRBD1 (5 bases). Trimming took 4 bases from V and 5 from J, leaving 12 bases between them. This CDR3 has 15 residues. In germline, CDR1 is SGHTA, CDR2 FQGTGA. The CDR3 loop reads CASSSMRGNNSPLHF. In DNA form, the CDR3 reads TGTGCCAGCAGCTCGATGAGGGGAAATAATTCACCCCTCCACTTT.

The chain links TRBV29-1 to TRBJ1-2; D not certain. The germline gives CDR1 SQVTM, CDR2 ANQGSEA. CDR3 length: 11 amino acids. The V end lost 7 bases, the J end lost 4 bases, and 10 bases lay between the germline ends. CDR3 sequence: CSGLVGYGYTF. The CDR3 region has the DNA TGCAGCGGTCTAGTGGGCTATGGCTACACCTTC.

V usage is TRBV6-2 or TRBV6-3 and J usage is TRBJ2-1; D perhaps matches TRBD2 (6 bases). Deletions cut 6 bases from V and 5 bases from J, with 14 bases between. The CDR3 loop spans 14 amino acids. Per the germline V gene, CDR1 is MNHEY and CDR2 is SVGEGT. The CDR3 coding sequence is TGTGCCAGCAGAGACTCCGGGACTCACAATGAGCAGTTCTTC. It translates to CASRDSGTHNEQFF.

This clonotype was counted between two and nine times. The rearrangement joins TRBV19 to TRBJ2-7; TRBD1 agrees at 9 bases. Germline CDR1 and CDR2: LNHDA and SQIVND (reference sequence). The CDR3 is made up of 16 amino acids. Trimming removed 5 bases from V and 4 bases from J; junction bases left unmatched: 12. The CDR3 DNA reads TGTGCCAGTAGTGTAACTGCGGGACAGGGAACTTACGAGCAGTACTTC. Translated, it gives CASSVTAGQGTYEQYF. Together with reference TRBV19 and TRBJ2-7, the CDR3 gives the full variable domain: DGGITQSPKYLFRKEGQNVTLSCEQNLNHDAMYWYRQDPGQGLRLIYYSQIVNDFQKGDIAEGYSVSREKKESFPLTVTSAQKNPTAFYLCASSVTAGQGTYEQYFGPGTRLTVT.

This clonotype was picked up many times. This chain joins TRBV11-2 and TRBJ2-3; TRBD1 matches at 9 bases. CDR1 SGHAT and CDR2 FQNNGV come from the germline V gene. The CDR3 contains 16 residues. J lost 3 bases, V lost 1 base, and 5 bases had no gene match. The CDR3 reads CASSLVAQGATDTQYF. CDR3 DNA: TGTGCCAGCAGCTTAGTGGCACAGGGGGCAACAGATACGCAGTATTTT.

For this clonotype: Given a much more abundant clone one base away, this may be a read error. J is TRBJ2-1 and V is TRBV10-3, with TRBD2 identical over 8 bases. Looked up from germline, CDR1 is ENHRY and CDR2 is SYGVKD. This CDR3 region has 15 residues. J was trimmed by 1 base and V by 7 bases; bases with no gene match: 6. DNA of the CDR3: TGTGCCATCAAAGGACTAGCTGAATCCTACAATGAGCAGTTCTTC. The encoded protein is CAIKGLAESYNEQFF.

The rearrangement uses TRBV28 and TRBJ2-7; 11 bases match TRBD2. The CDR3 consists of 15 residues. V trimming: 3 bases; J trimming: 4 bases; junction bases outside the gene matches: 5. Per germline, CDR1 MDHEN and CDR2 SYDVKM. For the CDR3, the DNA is TGTGCCAGCAGTTTTACCGGGACTAGCGGATACGAGCAGTACTTC. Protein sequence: CASSFTGTSGYEQYF.

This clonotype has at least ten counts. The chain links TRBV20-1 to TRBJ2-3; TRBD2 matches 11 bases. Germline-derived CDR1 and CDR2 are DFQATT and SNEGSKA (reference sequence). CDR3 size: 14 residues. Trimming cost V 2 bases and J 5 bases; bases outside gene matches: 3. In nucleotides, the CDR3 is TGCAGTGCTAGACTAGCGGGAGGAGGAGATACGCAGTATTTT. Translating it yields CSARLAGGGDTQYF.

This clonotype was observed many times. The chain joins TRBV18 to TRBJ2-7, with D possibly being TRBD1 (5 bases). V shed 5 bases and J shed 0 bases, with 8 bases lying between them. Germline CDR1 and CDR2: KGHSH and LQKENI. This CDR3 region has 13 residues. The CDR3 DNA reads TGTGCCAGCTCAGTGGACACCTCCTACGAGCAGTACTTC. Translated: CASSVDTSYEQYF.